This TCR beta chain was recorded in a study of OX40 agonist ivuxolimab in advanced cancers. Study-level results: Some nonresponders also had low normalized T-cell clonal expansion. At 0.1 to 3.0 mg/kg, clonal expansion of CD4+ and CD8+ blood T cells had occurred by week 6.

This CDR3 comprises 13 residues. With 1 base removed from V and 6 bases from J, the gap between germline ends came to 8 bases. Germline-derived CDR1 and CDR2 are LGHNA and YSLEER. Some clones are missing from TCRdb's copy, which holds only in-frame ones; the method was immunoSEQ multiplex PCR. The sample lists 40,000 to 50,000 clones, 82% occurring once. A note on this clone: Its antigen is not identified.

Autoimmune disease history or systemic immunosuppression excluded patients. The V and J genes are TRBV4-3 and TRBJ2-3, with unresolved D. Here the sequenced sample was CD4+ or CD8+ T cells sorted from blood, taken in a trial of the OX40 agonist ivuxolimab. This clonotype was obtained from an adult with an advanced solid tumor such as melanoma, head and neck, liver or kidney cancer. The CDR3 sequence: CASSQAQEDTQYF. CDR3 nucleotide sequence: TGCGCCAGCAGCCAAGCCCAGGAGGATACGCAGTATTTT.